The clone carrying this T cell receptor beta chain was detected once. Its antigen is unknown. This record belongs to a study of T cells after posttransplantation cyclophosphamide. Findings and limits, study-wide: Blood and skin or GI T cell repertoires showed limited TRB overlap. Later post-transplant blood repertoires were often dominated by donor CD8+ memory clones. TRB clonality was highly associated with recipient CMV seropositivity and reactivation.

On the day of bone marrow donation, the related graft donor provided peripheral blood. The germline V gene has CDR1 MNHNY and CDR2 SVGAGI (reference sequence). The CDR3 runs to 15 residues. Deletions cut 8 bases from V and 3 bases from J, with 17 bases between. Assay: immunoSEQ multiplex PCR; the TCRdb copy retains only in-frame clones and omits some. The profile shows 45,000 to 60,000 clones, about 90% of them singletons. This sequence originates from a woman between 45 and 65 years old in good health and a related stem cell transplant donor. The material sequenced was PBMCs. The V call is TRBV6-6, the J call TRBJ1-5; D is unresolved. The DNA of the CDR3 is TGTGCCAGCCAGGTGGGTCTACGGAACAATCAGCCCCAGCATTTT. Protein product: CASQVGLRNNQPQHF.